This T cell receptor beta chain was observed in a study of regulatory T cells in long-lasting Graves disease (dated by TCRdb to the early 2020s). Background on the whole study: In the newly diagnosed Graves' disease group, patients had been taking antithyroid drugs for less than 3 months. Persistent Graves' disease patients were compared with newly diagnosed Graves' disease patients by peripheral blood TCR sequencing and RNA sequencing. The study took place in China and was registered as a clinical trial. A total of roughly 35 samples underwent TCR sequencing: about 13 from persistent and roughly 20 from newly diagnosed Graves' disease patients. The investigation overall reported the following: Preferential use of TRBV28, TRBJ1-2 and TRBJ2-5 was observed in persistent disease, whereas TRBV20-1 and TRBJ2-1 were favored in newly diagnosed disease. Persistent patients shared more public clonotypes among themselves (around 2,500) than newly diagnosed patients did (over 950). Sequencing and analysis were restricted to the TCR beta chain. The authors noted that the small sample size was a limitation that may lower accuracy. Compared with newly diagnosed patients, persistent Graves' disease patients had lower TCR Shannon entropy and fewer highly expanded clones, which suggests clonal expansion. Only peripheral blood was studied, because thyroid tissue, the primary lesion, was inaccessible.

The CDR3 runs 13 amino acids, cysteine and phenylalanine included. Only the CDR3 DNA stays, 39 bases, in frame from base 1. V is reduced by 0 bases and J by 7 bases, leaving a spacing of 10 bases between them. Based on the germline V gene (reference sequence), the CDR1 and CDR2 sequences are GTSNPN and SVGIG. The library was produced with multiplex PCR. Instrument on record: Illumina HiSeq 4000. iRepertoire HTBI primers and Arm-PCR amplification of CDR3 regions were used to construct TCR beta libraries. Before sequencing, the PCR products underwent gel purification. From the authors' description of their analysis: A total of 62 TRBV and approximately 15 TRBJ segments were identified across samples and were used for gene usage analysis of CDR3 amino acid clonotypes. Filtered high-quality paired reads were merged into contigs using COPE and FqMerger. BLAST was used to align contigs to IMGT TRBV, TRBD and TRBJ reference genes, with CDR3 defined following IMGT. Clonotypes above 0.1% frequency were classified as highly expanded clones. Shannon entropy served as the measure of repertoire diversity, while the Gini coefficient captured V-J evenness. Public clonotypes were defined as clonotypes shared by more than one individual. TCRdb trimmed public reads at Q25 via fastp, called clones via MiXCR and kept in-frame beta chains. Entries that share a CDR3 protein sequence are merged under the most common genes and DNA. The V and J calls shown here were made by TCRdb, not taken from the authors' results. This sample holds 300,000 to 400,000 distinct CDR3 sequences; approximately 20% were observed only once. The ten largest clones capture about two fifths of the sample.

Read against the paper, the sample's time point label means: newly diagnosed GD, antithyroid drugs for less than 3 months. For both TCR sequencing and RNA sequencing, RNA was extracted from PBMCs using TRIzol. The diagnosis of Graves' disease followed American Thyroid Association guidelines. The patients came from an endocrinology department in Xi'an, China. Each patient gave about 10 milliliters of peripheral blood, collected in an EDTA anticoagulant tube. PBMCs were isolated by Ficoll Paque Plus density gradient separation without further T cell sorting. An Agilent 2100 Bioanalyzer and agarose gel were used to check RNA quality, while a NanoDrop 2000 measured RNA concentration. Note on this clonotype: Its antigen has not been determined. The input lacks base qualities; no much larger clone sits a single base away.

The sequence was obtained from a female donor with Graves disease. The specimen comprised peripheral blood mononuclear cells (PBMCs), sampled at new diagnosis, from a patient treated with antithyroid drugs. The chain links TRBV30 with TRBJ2-1; tentative D gene TRBD2, with 5 bases matching. At the DNA level, the sequence is TGTGCCTGGAGTGTAGGCCGGAGGAATGAGCAGTTCTTC. It specifies CAWSVGRRNEQFF.